Sequencing of this TCR beta chain was carried out in a study of T cell responses to AZD1222 COVID-19 vaccine. This clone occurred a few times. Its antigen is unknown. This CDR3 has 16 residues. Germline CDR1 reads SGHTS; CDR2 reads YDEGEE. V shed 0 bases and J 0 bases; nucleotides not matched to a gene: 3. The study, taken as a whole, reports: There were mostly white British donors and more females than males, and clonal diversity was possibly underestimated. Spike-specific TCR breadth and depth were elevated following two AZD1222 doses.

The table came from immunoSEQ multiplex PCR; TCRdb's copy has only in-frame clones and leaves some out. The sample lists approximately 70,000 clones, 60% to 85% occurring once. The clonotype originates from an adult who received the AZD1222 COVID-19 vaccine. The material sequenced was peripheral blood, taken 28 days after the second AZD1222 dose. The V gene is TRBV5-8, the J gene TRBJ2-1; 7 positions match TRBD1. CDR3 coding DNA: TGTGCCAGCAGCTTGGCCTGGGACAGCTCCTACAATGAGCAGTTCTTC. Translation gives CASSLAWDSSYNEQFF.